A single sample gave rise to the 25 T cell receptor beta chains below, sequenced in a study of T cell responses to AZD1222 COVID-19 vaccine. Profiling relied on immunoSEQ multiplex PCR, and the TCRdb table lists in-frame clones only, not all of them. Of roughly 80,000 clones listed, 90% were seen once; the top ten hold 3% to 3.5%. Specimen: peripheral blood, collected 28 days after the second AZD1222 dose. These receptors were taken from an adult who received the AZD1222 COVID-19 vaccine.

The genes are TRBV3-1 (or the pseudogene TRBV3-2) and TRBJ2-5, with 9 bases lining up with TRBD2. The germline V gene encodes CDR1 LGHDT and CDR2 YNNKEL (reference sequence). Germline trimming cut 3 bases from V and 5 bases from J; bases unmatched to any gene: 7. CDR3 length equals 15 residues. CDR3 amino acids: CASSHRGGGDETQYF. CDR3 DNA sequence: TGTGCCAGCAGCCACCGTGGCGGGGGGGACGAGACCCAGTACTTC.

The genes are TRBV30 and TRBJ1-6; D not resolved. Germline-derived CDR1 and CDR2 are GTSNPN and SVGIG (reference sequence). The V end was cut by 6 bases, the J end by 9 bases, with 15 bases between. CDR3 length equals 13 residues. CDR3 protein: CACISGRFSPLHF. For the CDR3, the DNA is TGTGCCTGTATATCCGGGAGATTTTCACCCCTCCACTTT.

J is TRBJ2-7 and V is TRBV5-4, with D tentatively TRBD1 or TRBD2 (6 bases each). V was pared by 2 bases and J by 4 bases, with 13 bases between. This CDR3 is 14 amino acids long. CDR1 is SGHNT and CDR2 is YYREEE in the germline V gene (reference sequence). The CDR3 loop reads CASSFKTGRYEQYF. CDR3 DNA sequence: TGTGCCAGCAGCTTCAAAACAGGGAGGTACGAGCAGTACTTC. The full variable domain, rest sourced from reference TRBV5-4 and TRBJ2-7, is ETGVTQSPTHLIKTRGQQVTLRCSSQSGHNTVSWYQQALGQGPQFIFQYYREEENGRGNFPPRFSGLQFPNYSSELNVNALELDDSALYLCASSFKTGRYEQYFGPGTRLTVT.

This sequence joins TRBV28 and TRBJ2-1, with a weak D call TRBD2 (5 bases). Germline V gives CDR1 MDHEN, CDR2 SYDVKM. The CDR3 contains 16 residues. Trimming shortened V by 3 bases and J by 8 bases, and 20 bases separated the two germline ends. The CDR3 protein is CASSFDLRALTYEQFF. DNA for the CDR3: TGTGCCAGCAGTTTCGACTTGCGGGCCCTTACCTATGAGCAGTTCTTC. Full variable domain (missing parts from reference TRBV28 and TRBJ2-1): DVKVTQSSRYLVKRTGEKVFLECVQDMDHENMFWYRQDPGLGLRLIYFSYDVKMKEKGDIPEGYSVSREKKERFSLILESASTNQTSMYLCASSFDLRALTYEQFFGPGTRLTVL.

CDR3 sequence: CATRGTSTDTQYF. In DNA, the CDR3 is TGTGCCACCCGGGGGACTAGCACAGATACGCAGTATTTT. The chain couples TRBV27 to TRBJ2-3; D is perhaps TRBD2 (6 bases). From germline, CDR1 is MNHEY and CDR2 SMNVEV (reference sequence). V lost 10 bases and J lost 0, with 11 bases in between. CDR3 length equals 13 residues.

The V gene is TRBV11-2, the J gene TRBJ2-1; the match to TRBD2 covers 11 bases. J lost 6 bases, V lost 1 base, and 5 bases had no gene match. Germline V lookup: CDR1 SGHAT, CDR2 FQNNGV. The CDR3 extends over 16 amino acids. In nucleotides, the CDR3 is TGTGCCAGCAGCTTAGTCGGACTAGCGGGCCTCAATGAGCAGTTCTTC. It translates to CASSLVGLAGLNEQFF.

The chain links TRBV18 to TRBJ2-2, with D tentatively TRBD1 or TRBD2 (5 bases each). Germline V lookup: CDR1 KGHSH, CDR2 LQKENI. Trimming took off 6 bases at V and 7 bases at J, with 18 bases between the two ends. There are 15 residues in the CDR3. The CDR3 nucleotides are TGTGCCAGCTCCCCCGACGGGGACGAGGACGGGGAGCTGTTTTTT. It encodes CASSPDGDEDGELFF.

This chain joins TRBV7-8 and TRBJ2-7; the D gene could be TRBD1 or TRBD2 (6 bases each). The V gene lost 2 bases and the J gene lost 5 bases, with 13 bases spanning the gap. From germline, CDR1 is SGHVS and CDR2 FQNEAQ. The CDR3 spans 14 residues. CDR3 amino acids: CASSLRFGGDEQYF. The CDR3 DNA follows: TGTGCCAGCAGCTTAAGGTTCGGGGGCGACGAGCAGTACTTC.

This chain connects TRBV7-8 to TRBJ1-4; the D is unclear. V lost 5 bases and J 10 bases, leaving 20 bases between the germline ends. The CDR3 has 15 amino acids. Germline V CDR1 and CDR2: SGHVS, FQNEAQ. CDR3 DNA: TGTGCCAGCAGCCCCTTCGAATACATCAACGGAAAACTGTTTTTT. Translating it yields CASSPFEYINGKLFF.

This chain uses TRBV6-5 with TRBJ2-7; TRBD1 matches 9 bases. CDR1 is MNHEY, CDR2 SVGAGI, per germline. Trimming cost V 7 bases and J 0 bases; bases outside gene matches: 4. The CDR3 sequence is 14 residues long. CDR3 nucleotide sequence: TGTGCCAGCAACCAACAGGGGGCCTCCTACGAGCAGTACTTC. This encodes CASNQQGASYEQYF.

The V call is TRBV6-5, the J call TRBJ1-2, with 8 bases that match TRBD1. V was pared by 5 bases and J by 5 bases, with 7 bases of the junction left unmatched. CDR1 is MNHEY, CDR2 SVGAGI, per germline. The CDR3 has 14 residues. CDR3 in amino acids: CASSTGQGGYGYTF. The CDR3 coding sequence is TGTGCCAGCAGTACCGGACAGGGAGGATATGGCTACACCTTC.

This chain uses TRBV7-3 with TRBJ1-4, with D unclear. Germline CDR1 SGHTA, CDR2 FQGTGA. V was clipped by 2 bases and J by 7 bases, with 8 bases between them. The CDR3 has 13 residues. CDR3 nucleotide sequence: TGTGCCAGCAGCTTAGAAGGACCTGAAAAACTGTTTTTT. Encoded protein: CASSLEGPEKLFF. The full variable domain, completed using reference TRBV7-3 and TRBJ1-4, is GAGVSQTPSNKVTEKGKYVELRCDPISGHTALYWYRQSLGQGPEFLIYFQGTGAADDSGLPNDRFFAVRPEGSVSTLKIQRTERGDSAVYLCASSLEGPEKLFFGSGTQLSVL.

In this sample, this clone turned up once. The chain uses TRBV6-1 and TRBJ1-5; the D is unclear. The V end was cut by 3 bases, the J end by 3 bases, with 18 bases between. The germline CDR1 and CDR2 sequences are MNHNS and SASEGT. The CDR3 has 17 residues. CDR3 in DNA: TGTGCCAGCAGTGAGACGGTTTTTGCGCTTTACAATCAGCCCCAGCATTTT. This sequence encodes CASSETVFALYNQPQHF.

The chain recombines TRBV29-1 with TRBJ2-1, with 8 bases aligning to TRBD1. The V segment lost 3 bases and the J segment 8 bases; nucleotides outside the gene matches: 9. In germline, CDR1 is SQVTM, CDR2 ANQGSEA. CDR3 length: 14 amino acids. The CDR3 bases are TGCAGCGTTGATACAGGGGGGTTGCCCGATGAGCAGTTCTTC. It specifies CSVDTGGLPDEQFF.

The chain uses TRBV2 and TRBJ1-2; no clear D. The CDR3 loop spans 14 amino acids. The germline V and J ends were trimmed by 7 bases and 4 bases, with 16 bases remaining between them. Per germline, CDR1 SNHLY and CDR2 FYNNEI. The CDR3 is CASTLMELFYGYTF. The CDR3 DNA follows: TGTGCCAGCACCCTCATGGAGTTATTCTATGGCTACACCTTC.

V and J are TRBV6-6 and TRBJ1-3; D unclear. Trimming cost V 2 bases and J 0 bases, with 8 bases left between them. The CDR3 spans 15 residues. Germline values: CDR1 MNHNY, CDR2 SVGAGI (reference sequence). The CDR3 sequence is CASSYQKYSGNTIYF. The CDR3 DNA reads as TGTGCCAGCAGTTACCAGAAATACTCTGGAAACACCATATATTTT.

A note on this clone: This CDR3 is also generated by other DNA sequences in the sample. The V and J genes are TRBV9 and TRBJ1-1; D unresolved. V lost 2 bases, J lost 3 bases, and 8 bases lay in between. This CDR3 comprises 13 residues. Germline values: CDR1 SGDLS, CDR2 YYNGEE. The CDR3 loop is CASSVRRDTEAFF. The CDR3 nucleotides read TGTGCCAGCAGCGTCCGACGGGACACTGAAGCTTTCTTT.

On this clone: The germline gene is not matched at one end of the junction; a read error may be the cause. This chain connects TRBV5-8 to TRBJ1-2; 8 nucleotides agree with TRBD1. Germline V gene sequence: CDR1 SGHTS, CDR2 YDEGEE. This CDR3 comprises 12 residues. The DNA of the CDR3 is TGTGCCAGCAGCCGGACAGGGTATGACTACACCTTC. Residues: CASSRTGYDYTF.

The V call is TRBV4-3, the J call TRBJ1-5; 7 positions agree with TRBD1. V was clipped by 4 bases and J by 2 bases; unmatched bases: 8. CDR3 length equals 16 residues. Germline assignment: CDR1 LGHNA and CDR2 YSLEER. In DNA form, the CDR3 reads TGCGCCAGCAGCCCGACTCTTGGACAGGGCAATCAGCCCCAGCATTTT. Translation gives CASSPTLGQGNQPQHF.

J is TRBJ2-7 and V is TRBV10-3; perhaps TRBD2 as D (6 bases). Germline CDR1 is ENHRY and CDR2 is SYGVKD. Trimming cost V 3 bases and J 0 bases, with 12 bases left between them. The CDR3 covers 15 residues. The CDR3 sequence is CAISDNKGLSYEQYF. CDR3 nucleotides: TGTGCCATCAGTGATAACAAGGGACTCTCCTACGAGCAGTACTTC.

The chain carries TRBV5-1 and TRBJ2-1, with D perhaps TRBD1 (6 bases). The CDR3 length is 13 residues. Germline lookup yields CDR1 SGHRS and CDR2 YFSETQ. Trimming cost V 4 bases and J 14 bases, with 19 bases left between them. CDR3 sequence reads: CASSDDFGTSKFF. The CDR3 DNA reads as TGCGCCAGCAGCGACGACTTCGGGACAAGTAAGTTCTTC.

Details on this clone: One end of the junction does not line up with germline, which may come from a read error. V is TRBV11-2 and J is TRBJ1-1, with D perhaps matching TRBD1 (5 bases). CDR1 and CDR2 (germline): SGHAT, FQNNGV. This CDR3 contains 12 residues. CDR3 DNA: TGTGCCAGCAGCCTAGAGGTGGGGCAAGCTTTCTTT. Its protein is CASSLEVGQAFF.

The chain combines TRBV6-6 with TRBJ2-7; no clear D gene. The V and J ends lost 5 bases and 4 bases respectively, with 9 bases between them. Germline V gene lookup returns CDR1 MNHNY and CDR2 SVGAGI (reference sequence). CDR3 length equals 12 residues. CDR3 DNA: TGTGCCAGCAGTCTGGACCTTTACGAGCAGTACTTC. It specifies CASSLDLYEQYF.

V usage is TRBV7-9 and J usage is TRBJ2-1; 12 nucleotides match TRBD2. J was trimmed by 5 bases and V by 3 bases; bases with no gene match: 8. This CDR3 is built from 17 residues. Germline CDR1 SEHNR, CDR2 FQNEAQ (reference sequence). In nucleotides, the CDR3 is TGTGCCAGCAGCTTGAGACTAGCGGGAGTTTCTAACAATGAGCAGTTCTTC. Its protein is CASSLRLAGVSNNEQFF.

The J gene is TRBJ2-5, the V gene TRBV23-1, with 10 bases identical to TRBD2. TRBV23-1 is assigned to the ORF class and has an uncertain function. The CDR3 runs 18 residues. V shed 4 bases and J 3 bases; nucleotides not matched to a gene: 14. Here the CDR3 reads CASSPIKTISGRKETQYF. The CDR3 nucleotides read TGCGCCAGCAGTCCAATTAAGACGATTAGCGGGAGGAAAGAGACCCAGTACTTC.